Detailed here is one TCR beta chain. Looked up from germline, CDR1 is SGHAT and CDR2 is FQDESV (reference sequence). With 5 bases clipped from V and 7 bases from J, the junction kept 8 bases outside the gene matches. The CDR3 consists of 14 residues. Clones were read by immunoSEQ multiplex PCR, and TCRdb kept only the in-frame ones, dropping some. The repertoire holds some 11,000 clones, with around 93% as singletons. These data come from a study of technical replicates of blood from several donors. This clonotype was sampled from a human donor in good health. The V gene is TRBV11-1, the J gene TRBJ2-1, with 7 bases identical to TRBD2. The sample was PBMCs. CDR3: CASSQQREGNEQFF. The CDR3 nucleotides read TGTGCCAGCAGCCAGCAGCGGGAAGGGAATGAGCAGTTCTTC.